The 30 T cell receptor beta chains in this list originate from one sample, sequenced in a study of regulatory T cells in long-lasting Graves disease. Relying on iRepertoire HTBI primers and Arm-PCR of CDR3 regions, the team built TCR beta libraries. TCRdb analysed the multiplex PCR reads with MiXCR anew, one entry per CDR3 protein. Among about 560,000 distinct CDR3 sequences, about 16% were seen once, and the ten largest hold around 12%. Time point: newly diagnosed GD, antithyroid drugs for less than 3 months. The authors made the TCR library using RNA they extracted from PBMCs. Separately, the same data were catalogued under a study of T cells in Graves' hyperthyroidism and ophthalmopathy.

Sequenced here: peripheral blood mononuclear cells (PBMCs), sampled at new diagnosis, from a patient treated with antithyroid drugs. These receptors were obtained from a man between 18 and 29 years old with Graves disease.

Details on this clonotype: One base away lies a much larger clone, so this may be a sequencing read error. This sequence joins TRBV27 and TRBJ2-2, with D perhaps matching TRBD2 (6 bases). From germline, CDR1 is MNHEY and CDR2 SMNVEV (reference sequence). The ends were cut back, 5 bases at V and 6 bases at J, with 16 bases in the middle. The CDR3 is 15 amino acids. The CDR3 region has the DNA TGTGCCAGCAGTGGCCCCGGGACTCCGGCCGGGGAGCTGTTTTTT. Translation: CASSGPGTPAGELFF.

The table lists this clonotype with a few counts. The V call is TRBV7-9, the J call TRBJ2-7, with D perhaps matching TRBD2 (6 bases). Per the germline V gene, CDR1 is SEHNR and CDR2 is FQNEAQ (reference sequence). CDR3 length: 12 residues. V gave up 8 bases and J gave up 4 bases, with 12 bases separating them. CDR3 nucleotides: TGTGCCAGCGGCCGGGAGCTGTACGAGCAGTACTTC. This gives the protein CASGRELYEQYF. Supplemented by reference TRBV7-9 and TRBJ2-7, the full variable domain reads DTGVSQNPRHKITKRGQNVTFRCDPISEHNRLYWYRQTLGQGPEFLTYFQNEAQLEKSRLLSDRFSAERPKGSFSTLEIQRTEQGDSAMYLCASGRELYEQYFGPGTRLTVT.

This clonotype was observed at least ten times. The chain employs TRBV28 and TRBJ2-5; 8 bases line up with TRBD1. The CDR3 totals 15 residues. V shed 7 bases, J shed 6 bases, and the junction held 13 bases outside the gene matches. From germline, CDR1 is MDHEN and CDR2 SYDVKM. Here the CDR3 reads CASNSQGARFKTQYF. The CDR3 bases are TGTGCCAGCAATAGCCAGGGGGCGAGATTTAAGACCCAGTACTTC.

This clonotype was found many times. The chain is built from TRBV30 and TRBJ2-7; D is undetermined. The CDR3 sequence is 13 residues long. Germline assignment: CDR1 GTSNPN and CDR2 SVGIG (reference sequence). Trimming left V 1 base short and J 6 bases short, with 13 bases between. The CDR3 is CAWSGWNWGEQYF. The CDR3 coding sequence is TGTGCCTGGAGTGGATGGAACTGGGGCGAGCAGTACTTC.

This clonotype appeared many times. The rearrangement uses TRBV7-9 and TRBJ2-1; tentative D call: TRBD2 (5 bases). V lost 2 bases to trimming and J lost 6 bases, with 14 bases between them. The CDR3 length is 15 residues. In germline, CDR1 is SEHNR, CDR2 FQNEAQ (reference sequence). The chain's CDR3 is CASSLRGSAINEQFF. DNA for the CDR3: TGTGCCAGCAGCTTAAGAGGGAGTGCTATCAATGAGCAGTTCTTC.

The chain recombines TRBV7-2 with TRBJ2-1; TRBD2 might be the D (5 bases). Germline values: CDR1 SGHTA, CDR2 FQGNSA. The CDR3 covers 17 residues. V shed 1 base and J shed 3 bases, with 16 bases lying between them. CDR3 DNA: TGTGCCAGCAGCTTAGAGCCGGACTCGGGATTCTACAATGAGCAGTTCTTC. Protein sequence: CASSLEPDSGFYNEQFF.

This clonotype came up many times. The chain is built from TRBV29-1 and TRBJ2-7, with TRBD2 matching 9 bases. Germline V gene sequence: CDR1 SQVTM, CDR2 ANQGSEA. This CDR3 has 13 residues. Trimming removed 5 bases from V and 7 bases from J; junction bases left unmatched: 9. The CDR3 DNA is TGCAGCGTTCGCATAGCGGGAGTAAGAGAGCAGTACTTC. It yields the protein CSVRIAGVREQYF.

With respect to this clonotype: This may be a read error: a much more frequent sequence differs by one nucleotide. This chain connects TRBV11-1 to TRBJ2-1; 9 positions agree with TRBD2. Germline-derived CDR1 and CDR2 are SGHAT and FQDESV (reference sequence). The CDR3 has 15 amino acids. V shed 5 bases, J shed 4 bases, and the junction held 6 bases outside the gene matches. The CDR3 DNA reads as TGTGCCAGCAGCATCCTGACTAGCGGTTACAATGAGCAGTTCTTC. This translates into CASSILTSGYNEQFF.

There are many counts of this clonotype. This chain connects TRBV28 to TRBJ2-1; D may match TRBD1 or TRBD2 (5 bases each). Trimming pared 4 bases from V and 6 bases from J, leaving 16 bases between. The CDR3 sequence is 15 residues long. CDR1 MDHEN and CDR2 SYDVKM come from the germline V gene. The CDR3 protein is CASSSSGTGSNEQFF. DNA of the CDR3: TGTGCCAGCAGTTCCTCCGGGACGGGGAGCAATGAGCAGTTCTTC. Looking up the rest from reference TRBV28 and TRBJ2-1 gives the full variable domain: DVKVTQSSRYLVKRTGEKVFLECVQDMDHENMFWYRQDPGLGLRLIYFSYDVKMKEKGDIPEGYSVSREKKERFSLILESASTNQTSMYLCASSSSGTGSNEQFFGPGTRLTVL.

This chain joins TRBV5-6 and TRBJ1-1; D might be TRBD1 (6 bases). The germline V gene has CDR1 SGHDT and CDR2 YYEEEE. The CDR3 covers 16 residues. V dropped 2 bases and J dropped 6 bases, with 20 bases sitting between them. CDR3 residues: CASSLPRDTLRAEAFF. In DNA, the CDR3 is TGTGCCAGCAGCTTACCCCGGGACACCCTTCGGGCTGAAGCTTTCTTT.

Concerning this clonotype itself: This may be a read error: a much more frequent sequence differs by one nucleotide. V and J are TRBV12-3 or TRBV12-4 and TRBJ1-1; TRBD1 agrees at 7 bases. The CDR3 covers 15 residues. V dropped 11 bases and J dropped 2; count of bases not matched to a gene: 14. The CDR3 sequence: CACNQGVTTNTEAFF. Written as DNA, the CDR3 is TGTGCCTGCAACCAGGGGGTTACCACCAACACTGAAGCTTTCTTT.

The rearrangement uses TRBV18 and TRBJ1-4; D remains ambiguous. The CDR3 is 14 amino acids. CDR1 KGHSH and CDR2 LQKENI come from the germline V gene. Trimming left V 0 bases short and J 5 bases short, with 7 bases between. CDR3 sequence reads: CASSPPDGNEKLFF. In nucleotides, the CDR3 is TGTGCCAGCTCACCACCAGACGGAAATGAAAAACTGTTTTTT.

This clonotype was counted many times. This chain joins TRBV29-1 and TRBJ1-2; TRBD1 matches at 8 bases. CDR1 and CDR2 from the germline V gene are SQVTM and ANQGSEA. V dropped 5 bases and J dropped 7; count of bases not matched to a gene: 6. The CDR3 covers 12 residues. In DNA form, the CDR3 reads TGCAGCGTTTCTGGACAGGGCTCTGGCTACACCTTC. It encodes CSVSGQGSGYTF.

In its sample, this clonotype was seen many times. This rearrangement joins TRBV28 to TRBJ2-7, with 7 bases aligning to TRBD2. This CDR3 has 14 residues. CDR1 and CDR2 from the germline V gene are MDHEN and SYDVKM. Unmatched junction bases numbered 6, after V lost 3 bases and J lost 4 bases. DNA of the CDR3: TGTGCCAGCAGTTTTGGGGCTAGCGGATACGAGCAGTACTTC. As protein: CASSFGASGYEQYF.

This clonotype was counted many times. CDR3 in amino acids: CASSSLEQFF. CDR3 sequence (DNA): TGTGCCAGCAGCTCGCTTGAGCAGTTCTTC. The chain couples TRBV28 to TRBJ2-1; D remains ambiguous. CDR3 length: 10 residues. The V gene's germline CDR1 is MDHEN and CDR2 SYDVKM. V gave up 6 bases and J gave up 9 bases, with 6 bases separating them.

This chain links TRBV13 with TRBJ1-2; a weak D match, TRBD1 (6 bases). This CDR3 has 18 amino acids. The V and J ends lost 3 bases and 1 base respectively, with 21 bases between them. Germline-derived CDR1 and CDR2 are PRHDT and FYEKMQ (reference sequence). CDR3 sequence: CASSFRGGGRERNYGYTF. Here the CDR3 DNA reads TGTGCCAGCAGCTTCCGAGGGGGGGGCCGCGAACGTAACTATGGCTACACCTTC.

The chain is built from TRBV6-2 or TRBV6-3 and TRBJ2-7; D remains unclear. V lost 6 bases to trimming and J lost 5 bases, with 11 bases between them. The CDR3 extends over 12 amino acids. Germline CDR1 and CDR2: MNHEY and SVGEGT. The CDR3 DNA reads as TGTGCCAGCAGCCGAGAGAGCCACGAGCAGTACTTC. This encodes CASSRESHEQYF.

This clonotype turned up a few times. The chain uses TRBV20-1 and TRBJ2-3; TRBD1 agrees at 7 bases. Germline V lookup: CDR1 DFQATT, CDR2 SNEGSKA (reference sequence). V dropped 6 bases and J dropped 2; count of bases not matched to a gene: 8. CDR3 length: 14 amino acids. CDR3 bases: TGCAGTGCCCCGAGACAGGGTCCCACAGATACGCAGTATTTT. Its translation: CSAPRQGPTDTQYF.

This chain connects TRBV30 to TRBJ2-7; D is unresolved. CDR3 length equals 12 residues. The germline gives CDR1 GTSNPN, CDR2 SVGIG (reference sequence). Trimming cost V 0 bases and J 3 bases, with 6 bases left between them. The CDR3 bases are TGTGCCTGGAGTGTCCCAGACTACGAGCAGTACTTC. Translating it yields CAWSVPDYEQYF.

The CDR3 sequence: CASSQEVFNEQYF. In nucleotides, the CDR3 is TGTGCCAGCAGCCAAGAGGTATTCAACGAGCAGTACTTC. The chain has TRBV3-1 and TRBJ2-7; no definite D call. V was clipped by 0 bases and J by 5 bases, with 8 bases between them. CDR3 size: 13 residues. Germline CDR1 reads LGHDT; CDR2 reads YNNKEL (reference sequence).

This clonotype was seen a few times. The chain carries TRBV20-1 and TRBJ2-5; D may be TRBD1 or TRBD2 (6 bases each). Germline CDR1 reads DFQATT; CDR2 reads SNEGSKA (reference sequence). The CDR3 has 15 residues. Deletions cut 0 bases from V and 0 bases from J, with 11 bases between. This chain's CDR3 is CSARDWGDNQETQYF. As DNA, the CDR3 is TGCAGTGCTAGAGATTGGGGGGACAACCAAGAGACCCAGTACTTC.

This clonotype was found many times. The chain uses TRBV5-1 and TRBJ2-7, with 8 bases aligning to TRBD1. This CDR3 spans 14 amino acids. V lost 4 bases and J lost 6; bases outside the gene matches: 9. CDR1 and CDR2 from the germline V gene are SGHRS and YFSETQ. The CDR3 reads CASSETGVPREQYF. For the CDR3, the DNA is TGCGCCAGCAGCGAGACAGGGGTCCCTCGCGAGCAGTACTTC.

Many counts were recorded for this clonotype. CDR3 amino acids: CASSPPGLAESYNEQFF. The CDR3 bases are TGTGCCAGCAGCCCCCCGGGACTAGCGGAATCCTACAATGAGCAGTTCTTC. J is TRBJ2-1 and V is TRBV13, with 11 bases identical to TRBD2. The ends lost 5 bases at V and 1 base at J; junction bases unmatched: 7. This CDR3 spans 17 amino acids. Germline lookup yields CDR1 PRHDT and CDR2 FYEKMQ (reference sequence).

There are many counts of this clonotype. DNA for the CDR3: TGTGCCAGCAGCTTGTTGGGGACAGAGTACACAGATACGCAGTATTTT. It codes for CASSLLGTEYTDTQYF. This chain connects TRBV11-2 to TRBJ2-3; TRBD1 matches at 7 bases. V shed 3 bases and J 2 bases; nucleotides not matched to a gene: 8. The CDR3 totals 16 residues. Germline V gene sequence: CDR1 SGHAT, CDR2 FQNNGV. The variable domain in full, completed from reference TRBV11-2 and TRBJ2-3, reads EAGVAQSPRYKIIEKRQSVAFWCNPISGHATLYWYQQILGQGPKLLIQFQNNGVVDDSQLPKDRFSAERLKGVDSTLKIQPAKLEDSAVYLCASSLLGTEYTDTQYFGPGTRLTVL.

This clonotype occurred a few times. V gene TRBV5-1 combines with J gene TRBJ2-3, with TRBD2 identical over 15 bases. The CDR3 loop spans 20 amino acids. Germline CDR1 and CDR2: SGHRS and YFSETQ. Unmatched junction bases numbered 9, after V lost 0 bases and J lost 1 base. The CDR3, as DNA: TGCGCCAGCAGCTTGGTTGCTTGGACTAGCGGGAGGGCAGGCACAGATACGCAGTATTTT. Its protein is CASSLVAWTSGRAGTDTQYF.

The table lists this clonotype with many counts. V is TRBV28 and J is TRBJ2-7; no reliable D call. The CDR3 covers 13 residues. Per the germline V gene, CDR1 is MDHEN and CDR2 is SYDVKM. The V end lost 3 bases, the J end lost 0 bases, and 6 bases lay between the germline ends. The CDR3 DNA follows: TGTGCCAGCAGTTTGCCAGCCTCCTACGAGCAGTACTTC. Amino acid sequence: CASSLPASYEQYF.

The chain carries TRBV5-1 and TRBJ1-5; D uncertain. This CDR3 contains 14 residues. The germline gives CDR1 SGHRS, CDR2 YFSETQ. V gave up 0 bases and J gave up 5 bases, with 9 bases separating them. The CDR3 is CASSLAGIDQPQHF. CDR3 nucleotide sequence: TGCGCCAGCAGCTTGGCAGGAATCGATCAGCCCCAGCATTTT.

The chain recombines TRBV4-1 with TRBJ2-1, with TRBD2 matching over 16 bases. The CDR3 covers 16 residues. Germline V gives CDR1 MGHRA, CDR2 YSYEKL. Unmatched junction bases numbered 4, after V lost 1 base and J lost 10 bases. This CDR3 reads CASSQVGTSGGGEQFF. In DNA form, the CDR3 reads TGCGCCAGCAGCCAAGTCGGGACTAGCGGGGGGGGCGAGCAGTTCTTC.

This clonotype has at least ten counts. V and J are TRBV6-1 and TRBJ1-1, with TRBD1 matching over 7 bases. CDR3 length: 15 residues. Germline CDR1 and CDR2: MNHNS and SASEGT. The V and J ends lost 4 bases and 2 bases, in that order; junction bases with no gene match: 7. In nucleotides, the CDR3 is TGTGCCAGCAGTGCCGACAGGGAACATAACACTGAAGCTTTCTTT. Translating gives CASSADREHNTEAFF.

This rearrangement joins TRBV28 to TRBJ1-4, with 8 bases fitting TRBD1. Germline-derived CDR1 and CDR2 are MDHEN and SYDVKM. The CDR3 sequence is 15 residues long. V was pared by 6 bases and J by 5 bases, with 8 bases of the junction left unmatched. CDR3 in amino acids: CASSQGTGKNEKLFF. In nucleotides, the CDR3 is TGTGCCAGCAGCCAAGGGACAGGCAAGAATGAAAAACTGTTTTTT.